This passage covers 18 T cell receptor beta chains from one sample sequenced in a study of graft-versus-host responses after intestinal transplantation (dated by TCRdb to the early 2020s). The library was made by the immunoSEQ multiplex PCR assay. The table was pulled from immuneACCESS by TCRdb, which kept in-frame rearrangements only. Such tables lose some clones; where checked, under half of the loss comes from unresolved V genes, and the rest has no known cause. The sample table lists over 10,000 clones, 80% to 95% of them with a count of one. Approximately 4.4% of the sample rests with the top ten. Material: PBMCs, obtained 1032 days after intestinal transplantation. Every receptor here comes from a human patient who received an intestinal transplant, so some T cells may come from the graft donor.

In this sample, this clone turned up once. The V and J genes are TRBV5-4 and TRBJ2-7; the match to TRBD1 covers 7 bases. The germline CDR1 and CDR2 sequences are SGHNT and YYREEE (reference sequence). The CDR3 has 16 residues. After removal of 4 bases from V and 3 bases from J, the junction contained 13 bases not matched to a gene. The CDR3 sequence: CASSPSRDRAVYEQYF. The CDR3 DNA reads as TGTGCCAGCAGCCCGAGCCGAGACAGGGCAGTCTACGAGCAGTACTTC.

The sample holds one count of this clone. The chain joins TRBV2 to TRBJ1-1, with D uncertain. Deletions cut 6 bases from V and 1 base from J, with 9 bases between. The CDR3 has 13 residues. Germline V gene data show CDR1 as SNHLY and CDR2 as FYNNEI. CDR3 protein: CASSWTENTEAFF. The CDR3 DNA is TGTGCCAGCAGCTGGACGGAGAACACTGAAGCTTTCTTT.

This chain uses TRBV21-1 with TRBJ1-2; the table calls TRBD1, which could not be checked here. TRBV21-1 is a known pseudogene. The CDR3 covers 14 residues. CDR3 sequence (DNA): TGTGCCAGCAGCCACGGACAGGTGGAAAGGGGCTACACCTTC. Translating it yields CASSHGQVERGYTF.

The V gene is TRBV6-6, the J gene TRBJ2-5, with 9 positions matching TRBD2. This CDR3 contains 14 residues. The germline CDR1 and CDR2 sequences are MNHNY and SVGAGI (reference sequence). Trimming took 2 bases from V and 4 from J; bases not matched to a gene: 2. CDR3 nucleotides: TGTGCCAGCAGTTACCGTAGCGGGGGAGAGACCCAGTACTTC. Translated: CASSYRSGGETQYF.

The rearrangement links TRBV7-6 to TRBJ2-3; D gene ambiguous. The CDR3 is made up of 18 amino acids. Germline CDR1 SGHVS, CDR2 FNYEAQ. V lost 5 bases, J lost 5 bases, and 26 bases lay in between. Here the CDR3 DNA reads TGTGCCAGCAGCCGTAGGTTAAGTCGACCCCCCTTTGTAGATACGCAGTATTTT. Amino acid sequence: CASSRRLSRPPFVDTQYF.

V gene TRBV15 combines with J gene TRBJ2-7, with D hard to call. There are 12 residues in the CDR3. V lost 5 bases and J lost 1, with 6 bases in between. Germline CDR1 LNHNV, CDR2 YYDKDF (reference sequence). This CDR3 reads CATSSGSYEQYF. DNA of the CDR3: TGTGCCACCAGCTCCGGTTCCTACGAGCAGTACTTC.

The chain has TRBV6-1 and TRBJ1-1, with 10 nucleotides matching TRBD1. The V segment lost 3 bases and the J segment 11 bases; nucleotides outside the gene matches: 9. This CDR3 has 14 amino acids. Germline lookup yields CDR1 MNHNS and CDR2 SASEGT. CDR3 sequence: CASSETGGRGGAFF. The CDR3, as DNA: TGTGCCAGCAGTGAGACAGGGGGCCGGGGCGGCGCTTTCTTT.

The rearrangement joins TRBV4-2 to TRBJ1-3, with D possibly being TRBD1 (5 bases). Deletions cut 0 bases from V and 6 bases from J, with 12 bases between. CDR3 length: 15 amino acids. The V gene's germline CDR1 is LGHNA and CDR2 YNFKEQ. The CDR3 protein is CASSQDVGRVNTIYF. DNA for the CDR3: TGTGCCAGCAGCCAAGATGTAGGCAGGGTAAACACCATATATTTT.

The chain combines TRBV6-1 with TRBJ2-1; the D gene is possibly TRBD2 (6 bases). V lost 10 bases and J 2 bases, leaving 18 bases between the germline ends. The CDR3 has 15 amino acids. CDR1 and CDR2 from the germline V gene are MNHNS and SASEGT. The CDR3 nucleotides read TGTGCCACCATGTGGGGTAGCGGTCCCTACAATGAGCAGTTCTTC. Residues: CATMWGSGPYNEQFF.

The chain carries TRBV14 and TRBJ2-2; D is possibly TRBD1 or TRBD2 (6 bases each). This CDR3 has 14 amino acids. Germline V gene lookup returns CDR1 SGHDN and CDR2 FVKESK. V lost 1 base and J 7 bases, leaving 10 bases between the germline ends. CDR3 nucleotides: TGTGCCAGCAGCCAAGGGGGGGCCGGCGGGGAGCTGTTTTTT. As protein: CASSQGGAGGELFF.

The chain couples TRBV19 to TRBJ1-4; 7 bases map to TRBD1. With 3 bases clipped from V and 8 bases from J, the junction kept 9 bases outside the gene matches. CDR1 is LNHDA, CDR2 SQIVND, per germline (reference sequence). The CDR3 consists of 15 residues. The CDR3 region has the DNA TGTGCCAGTAGTATTGTCGGGACAGCGCAGGAAAAACTGTTTTTT. Translation: CASSIVGTAQEKLFF.

V usage is TRBV6-5 and J usage is TRBJ2-5; TRBD1 agrees at 7 bases. This CDR3 contains 13 residues. Germline loops: CDR1 MNHEY, CDR2 SVGAGI. The trim removed 8 bases at V and 4 bases at J, leaving 7 bases unmatched. The CDR3 bases are TGTGCCAGCCGGACAGGCGCCCGAGAGACCCAGTACTTC. The encoded protein is CASRTGARETQYF.

The chain links TRBV13 to TRBJ2-2, with 13 nucleotides matching TRBD2. The CDR3 contains 16 residues. Germline loops: CDR1 PRHDT, CDR2 FYEKMQ (reference sequence). The J segment lost 6 bases and the V segment lost 6 bases, leaving 7 bases of the junction unmatched. This CDR3 is CASSRTSGGAPGELFF. The CDR3 DNA is TGTGCCAGCAGTCGTACTAGCGGGGGGGCGCCCGGGGAGCTGTTTTTT.

The rearrangement joins TRBV7-9 to TRBJ1-6, with 7 bases lining up with TRBD1. V trimming: 5 bases; J trimming: 4 bases; junction bases outside the gene matches: 11. CDR1 and CDR2 (germline): SEHNR, FQNEAQ (reference sequence). The CDR3 totals 17 residues. CDR3 sequence reads: CASSLPGQQRYNSPLHF. The CDR3 nucleotides are TGTGCCAGCAGCCTACCGGGACAGCAACGTTATAATTCACCCCTCCACTTT.

This chain joins TRBV11-2 and TRBJ2-4, with TRBD2 matching over 7 bases. The CDR3 consists of 14 residues. With V trimmed by 5 bases and J by 8 bases, 9 bases remained unmatched. CDR1 and CDR2 from the germline V gene are SGHAT and FQNNGV. The CDR3: CASSPAVGGDIQYF. CDR3 in DNA: TGTGCCAGCAGCCCAGCGGTGGGGGGGGACATTCAGTACTTC.

This clone was observed a single time. CDR3 bases: TGTGCCAGCTCGTCGAGCTCCTACGAGCAGTACTTC. Protein: CASSSSSYEQYF. J is TRBJ2-7 and V is TRBV18, with unresolved D. The germline CDR1 and CDR2 sequences are KGHSH and LQKENI. There are 12 residues in the CDR3. V was trimmed by 6 bases and J by 0 bases, leaving 6 bases between them. The entire variable domain, with the rest obtained from reference TRBV18 and TRBJ2-7, is as follows: NAGVMQNPRHLVRRRGQEARLRCSPMKGHSHVYWYRQLPEEGLKFMVYLQKENIIDESGMPKERFSAEFPKEGPSILRIQQVVRGDSAAYFCASSSSSYEQYFGPGTRLTVT.

In this sample, this clone turned up once. The rearrangement uses TRBV7-9 and TRBJ1-3; the D is unclear. CDR1 is SEHNR, CDR2 FQNEAQ, per germline (reference sequence). The V end was cut by 1 base, the J end by 0 bases, with 10 bases between. The CDR3 is 16 residues long. In DNA, the CDR3 is TGTGCCAGCAGCTTAGGGTCCCTCCACTCTGGAAACACCATATATTTT. Translating gives CASSLGSLHSGNTIYF. The entire variable domain, with the rest obtained from reference TRBV7-9 and TRBJ1-3, is as follows: DTGVSQNPRHKITKRGQNVTFRCDPISEHNRLYWYRQTLGQGPEFLTYFQNEAQLEKSRLLSDRFSAERPKGSFSTLEIQRTEQGDSAMYLCASSLGSLHSGNTIYFGEGSWLTVV.

The V call is TRBV6-1, the J call TRBJ1-3; perhaps TRBD1 as D (6 bases). The CDR3 covers 16 residues. V lost 1 base to trimming and J lost 3 bases, with 13 bases between them. Germline V gives CDR1 MNHNS, CDR2 SASEGT. DNA for the CDR3: TGTGCCAGCAGTGAAGTTGGGGGCGCGGGTGGAAACACCATATATTTT. Translated, it gives CASSEVGGAGGNTIYF.